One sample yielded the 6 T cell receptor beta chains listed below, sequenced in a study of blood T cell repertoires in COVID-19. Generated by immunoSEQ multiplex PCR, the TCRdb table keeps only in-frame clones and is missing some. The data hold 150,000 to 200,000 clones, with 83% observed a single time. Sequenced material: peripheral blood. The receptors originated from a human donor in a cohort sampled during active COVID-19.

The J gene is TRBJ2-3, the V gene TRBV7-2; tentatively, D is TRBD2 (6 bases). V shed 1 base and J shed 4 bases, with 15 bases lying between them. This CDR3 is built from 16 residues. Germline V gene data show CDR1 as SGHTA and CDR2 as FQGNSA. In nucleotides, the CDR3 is TGTGCCAGCAGCTTAGGGGGACTGTTCGGGGCAGATACGCAGTATTTT. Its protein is CASSLGGLFGADTQYF.

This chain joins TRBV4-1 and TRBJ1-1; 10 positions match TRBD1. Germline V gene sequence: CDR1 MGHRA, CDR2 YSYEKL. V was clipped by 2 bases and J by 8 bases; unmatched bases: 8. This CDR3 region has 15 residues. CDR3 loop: CASSQTGQGLSEAFF. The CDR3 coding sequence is TGCGCCAGCAGCCAAACGGGACAGGGGTTGTCCGAAGCTTTCTTT.

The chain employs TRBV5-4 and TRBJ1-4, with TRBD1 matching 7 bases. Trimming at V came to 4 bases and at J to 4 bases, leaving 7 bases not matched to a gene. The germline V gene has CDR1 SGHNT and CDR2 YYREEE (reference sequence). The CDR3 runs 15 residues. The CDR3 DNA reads TGTGCCAGCAGCAATACAGGGGCCATTAATGAAAAACTGTTTTTT. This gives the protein CASSNTGAINEKLFF. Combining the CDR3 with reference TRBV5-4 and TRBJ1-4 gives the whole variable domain ETGVTQSPTHLIKTRGQQVTLRCSSQSGHNTVSWYQQALGQGPQFIFQYYREEENGRGNFPPRFSGLQFPNYSSELNVNALELDDSALYLCASSNTGAINEKLFFGSGTQLSVL.

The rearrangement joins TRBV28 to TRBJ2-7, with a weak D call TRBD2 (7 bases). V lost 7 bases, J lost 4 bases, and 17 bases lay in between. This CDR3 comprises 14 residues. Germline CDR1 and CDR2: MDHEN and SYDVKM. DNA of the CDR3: TGTGCCAGCACTCTTTCGGGGGGCGGATACGAGCAGTACTTC. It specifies CASTLSGGGYEQYF. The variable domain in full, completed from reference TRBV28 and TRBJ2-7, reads DVKVTQSSRYLVKRTGEKVFLECVQDMDHENMFWYRQDPGLGLRLIYFSYDVKMKEKGDIPEGYSVSREKKERFSLILESASTNQTSMYLCASTLSGGGYEQYFGPGTRLTVT.

This chain's CDR3 is CASSLAASGPQETQYF. The CDR3 coding sequence is TGCGCCAGCAGCTTGGCGGCTAGCGGGCCTCAAGAGACCCAGTACTTC. J is TRBJ2-5 and V is TRBV5-1, with 8 nucleotides matching TRBD2. The CDR3 is made up of 16 amino acids. Trimming at V came to 0 bases and at J to 2 bases, leaving 6 bases not matched to a gene. Germline assignment: CDR1 SGHRS and CDR2 YFSETQ.

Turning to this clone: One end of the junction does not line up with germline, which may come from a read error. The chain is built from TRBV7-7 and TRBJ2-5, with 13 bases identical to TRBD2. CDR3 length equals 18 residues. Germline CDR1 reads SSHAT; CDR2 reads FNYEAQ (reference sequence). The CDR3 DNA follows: TGTGCTAGCAGCACGCCGAGGGGAGGACTAGCGGGAGAGGAGACCCAGTACTTC. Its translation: CASSTPRGGLAGEETQYF. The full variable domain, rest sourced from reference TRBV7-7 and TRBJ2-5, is GAGVSQSPRYKVTKRGQDVTLRCDPISSHATLYWYQQALGQGPEFLTYFNYEAQPDKSGLPSDRFSAERPEGSISTLTIQRTEQRDSAMYRCASSTPRGGLAGEETQYFGPGTRLLVL.